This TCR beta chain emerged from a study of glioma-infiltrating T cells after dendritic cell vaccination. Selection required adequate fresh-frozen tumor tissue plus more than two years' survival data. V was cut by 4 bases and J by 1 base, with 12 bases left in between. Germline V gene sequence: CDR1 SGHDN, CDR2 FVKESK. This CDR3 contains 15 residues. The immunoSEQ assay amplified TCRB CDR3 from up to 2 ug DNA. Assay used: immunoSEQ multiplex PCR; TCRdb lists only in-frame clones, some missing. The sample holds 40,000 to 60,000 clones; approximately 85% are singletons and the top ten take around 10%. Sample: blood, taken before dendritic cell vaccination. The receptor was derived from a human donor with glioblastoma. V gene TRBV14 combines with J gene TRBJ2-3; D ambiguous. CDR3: CASSRPTPRTDTQYF. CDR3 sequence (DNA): TGTGCCAGCAGCCGGCCAACCCCCCGCACAGATACGCAGTATTTT.